This entry describes one TCR beta chain. There is no known antigen for this receptor. Nothing much larger sits one base from this clone, and base qualities are not available. The sample's time point, from its label and the paper: cycle 1 day 1 (C1D1), immediately before nivolumab initiation. Relapse after autologous stem cell transplantation had occurred in all trial patients, and cohorts A, B and C were distinguished by prior brentuximab vedotin exposure. A total of about 51 patients with relapsed/refractory classical Hodgkin lymphoma made up the trial cohort, and each patient's best overall response was complete response, partial response or progressive disease. Trial patients were treated with single-agent nivolumab in the multi-cohort phase II CheckMate 205 trial. An independent review committee assessed best overall response by applying the 2007 International Working Group response criteria. PBMCs from the trial were collected at three points: immediately before nivolumab initiation (C1D1), and during therapy at cycle 2 day 1 and cycle 4 day 1. Peripheral blood was collected in 8 mL Vacutainer Cell Preparation Tubes, from which PBMCs were isolated by centrifugation and then cryopreserved.

The germline V gene supplies CDR1 SGHNT and CDR2 YENEEA. From its cysteine to its phenylalanine, the CDR3 spans 15 amino acids. This entry keeps only the CDR3 DNA: 45 bases, framed from base 1. Clipping removes 0 bases from V and 7 bases from J, with 4 as the unmatched junction base count. These data are taken from a study of PD-1 blockade in classical Hodgkin lymphoma (dated by TCRdb to 2019 to 2021). With respect to the entire study: Nivolumab dosing was 3 mg/kg intravenously every 2 weeks, continuing until either disease progression or unacceptable toxicity. A peripheral blood immune signature of response to PD-1 blockade in classical Hodgkin lymphoma was defined using TCR beta sequencing and CyTOF.

The Qiagen DNeasy kit was used to extract genomic DNA from unsorted PBMCs and from the negatively selected CD4+ and CD8+ fractions. TCR beta CDR3 regions were subjected to amplification by immunoSEQ multiplex PCR with primers that anneal to V and J segments. A synthetic immune receptor repertoire was used to minimize amplification bias, and any residual bias was removed computationally once sequencing was done. As for how the authors treated the data: Repertoire diversity was quantified as the Shannon entropy index using custom Python scripts. Unsorted, CD4+ and CD8+ repertoires were analyzed separately, except for combined analyses in which CD4+ and CD8+ sequences were merged in silico. A clone was considered expanded if an increase in frequency of at least 2-fold after treatment relative to C1D1 was found, and a pseudocount of 0.5 was applied to clones undetected at baseline. Singleton clones were defined as clones with 0 or 1 copy at C1D1, and non-singleton clones were defined as clones with 2 or more copies. Clones expanded in unsorted samples were annotated as CD4+, CD8+ or unknown by matching protein sequences in sorted samples from the same patient. Wilcoxon tests on paired samples were used to test diversity changes from C1D1 to C4D1. TCRdb carries this immuneACCESS record with in-frame sequences only. Its versions omit some clonotypes, under half of them owing to an unresolved V gene in the studies checked, with the rest unexplained. Clone size and the V and J calls come from that table; the DNA yielded D and trimming. Within this sample are just under 100,000 clones, with 80% to 85% of them counted one time only. The top ten constitute more than 10% of the sample.

Here is what the overall study found, with its caveats: Patients starting nivolumab less than 1 year after ASCT had lower diversity and were excluded from later analyses to avoid confounding by immune reconstitution. Among trial patients, those achieving complete response had baseline diversity similar to that of newly diagnosed patients, while diversity was significantly lower in partial responders and progressors. Only a single clinical trial cohort was studied, and what caused the repertoire differences, possibly disease activity or prior therapy, remained undefined. CD4+ but not CD8+ TCR diversity rose significantly by C4D1 (p=0.0027 vs p=0.16), most apparent in complete responders (p=0.02). Baseline TCR diversity was reported to be lower in newly diagnosed patients than in healthy donors, and even lower in relapsed/refractory patients.

The TCR was taken from a human donor with classical Hodgkin lymphoma. The sequence joins TRBV11-3 to TRBJ2-1; TRBD2 lines up with 9 middle nucleotides. The sequenced sample was peripheral blood mononuclear cells (PBMCs), obtained at baseline. The sequence in DNA is TGTGCCAGCAGCTTAGAACTAGCGGGCCCTAATGAGCAGTTCTTC. This codes for CASSLELAGPNEQFF.